The 9 T cell receptor beta chains presented below share a single source sample, sequenced in a study of CD8 T cells in ankylosing spondylitis. MiXCR, run by TCRdb on the 5' RACE reads, gives a single entry per CDR3 protein. The table includes fewer than 250,000 distinct CDR3 sequences, 32% detected once. What was sequenced was blood, either unsorted or a sorted T cell fraction (not recorded which). The receptors come from a male donor with ankylosing spondylitis or in good health (not recorded which).

This clonotype appeared a few times. The chain is built from TRBV5-1 and TRBJ2-5; D is possibly TRBD2 (6 bases). The CDR3 is 14 amino acids. Trimming removed 1 base from V and 4 bases from J, with 11 bases in between. Germline loops: CDR1 SGHRS, CDR2 YFSETQ. CDR3 nucleotides: TGCGCCAGCAGCTTGAGGAGGGACGGAGAGACCCAGTACTTC. It yields the protein CASSLRRDGETQYF. Drawing the rest from reference TRBV5-1 and TRBJ2-5, the complete variable domain is KAGVTQTPRYLIKTRGQQVTLSCSPISGHRSVSWYQQTPGQGLQFLFEYFSETQRNKGNFPGRFSGRQFSNSRSEMNVSTLELGDSALYLCASSLRRDGETQYFGPGTRLLVL.

V usage is TRBV20-1 and J usage is TRBJ1-1, with no clear D. This CDR3 is built from 14 residues. The ends were cut back, 0 bases at V and 0 bases at J, with 8 bases in the middle. Germline values: CDR1 DFQATT, CDR2 SNEGSKA (reference sequence). CDR3 sequence: CSARERLLNTEAFF. DNA for the CDR3: TGCAGTGCTAGAGAAAGGCTATTGAACACTGAAGCTTTCTTT.

The rearrangement joins TRBV7-9 to TRBJ2-1, with D unresolved. Between the trimmed V and J ends, which lost 3 bases and 5 bases, there was a span of 14 bases. Germline CDR1 reads SEHNR; CDR2 reads FQNEAQ (reference sequence). The CDR3 is 15 amino acids. CDR3 protein: CASSFFGLSHNEQFF. Here the CDR3 DNA reads TGTGCCAGCAGCTTTTTTGGTCTGAGCCACAATGAGCAGTTCTTC.

CDR3 protein: CSARDEGSRTETQYF. CDR3 nucleotide sequence: TGCAGTGCTAGAGATGAAGGCAGTAGGACAGAGACCCAGTACTTC. The V and J genes are TRBV20-1 and TRBJ2-5; no definite D call. From germline, CDR1 is DFQATT and CDR2 SNEGSKA (reference sequence). V lost 0 bases and J 4 bases, leaving 15 bases between the germline ends. This CDR3 has 15 residues.

The V gene is TRBV3-1, the J gene TRBJ1-2; weak D call: TRBD1 (6 bases). V shed 6 bases and J shed 4 bases, with 15 bases lying between them. Germline V gives CDR1 LGHDT, CDR2 YNNKEL (reference sequence). CDR3 length: 14 amino acids. CDR3 DNA sequence: TGTGCCAGCAGGGGTCAGGGGTATGGCTATGGCTACACCTTC. Translation gives CASRGQGYGYGYTF.

The genes are TRBV20-1 and TRBJ2-7; no clear D gene. The CDR3 runs 11 residues. Per the germline V gene, CDR1 is DFQATT and CDR2 is SNEGSKA (reference sequence). V lost 1 base to trimming and J lost 5 bases, with 6 bases between them. As DNA, the CDR3 is TGCAGTGCTAGAGGTAACAACGAGCAGTACTTC. The encoded protein is CSARGNNEQYF.

The chain combines TRBV5-1 with TRBJ2-7; D gene uncertain. Germline assignment: CDR1 SGHRS and CDR2 YFSETQ. The V end lost 3 bases, the J end lost 4 bases, and 8 bases lay between the germline ends. The CDR3 runs to 12 residues. CDR3 in DNA: TGCGCCAGCAGCTCGACTCGTTACGAGCAGTACTTC. Its translation is CASSSTRYEQYF.

The V gene is TRBV9, the J gene TRBJ2-1; weak D call: TRBD1 (5 bases). The germline gives CDR1 SGDLS, CDR2 YYNGEE. The CDR3 sequence is 15 residues long. Trimming stripped 2 bases from V and 6 bases from J, with 15 bases between. The CDR3 protein is CASSVDSLNRNEQFF. In DNA, the CDR3 is TGTGCCAGCAGCGTTGACAGCCTGAACCGCAATGAGCAGTTCTTC.

This clonotype occurred many times. This chain joins TRBV10-3 and TRBJ2-3; 10 bases map to TRBD2. The V gene's germline CDR1 is ENHRY and CDR2 SYGVKD. V lost 2 bases to trimming and J lost 1 base; unmatched junction nucleotides: 0. This CDR3 region has 15 residues. CDR3 sequence reads: CAISELAGGTDTQYF. In nucleotides, the CDR3 is TGTGCCATCAGTGAGCTAGCGGGGGGCACAGATACGCAGTATTTT.